The sequence of this TCR beta chain was determined in a study of blood T cell repertoires in COVID-19. Using immunoSEQ multiplex PCR, the repertoire was profiled, and TCRdb retains in-frame clones only, with some absent. Altogether roughly 200,000 clones are present, roughly 88% being singletons, with the ten largest covering 25% to 35%. The CDR3 is made up of 13 amino acids. The J segment lost 2 bases and the V segment lost 5 bases, leaving 2 bases of the junction unmatched. This TCR was recovered from a man aged 40-49 years with acute or convalescent COVID-19. Input material: peripheral blood. This rearrangement joins TRBV12-3 or TRBV12-4 to TRBJ2-5; 7 nucleotides align to TRBD1. CDR3 amino acids: CASSRGQQETQYF. The DNA for the CDR3 is TGTGCCAGCAGTAGGGGACAGCAAGAGACCCAGTACTTC.